Following are 10 T cell receptor beta chains from one sample sequenced in a study of T-cell reconstitution after alpha-beta-depleted transplantation in children. Unique molecular identifiers were used to barcode this TCRbeta library. Each CDR3 protein is one row after TCRdb ran MiXCR on the PCR reads. Of about a million distinct CDR3 sequences listed, around 30% are singletons. The sequencing here drew on PBMCs, mostly from graft donor cells, taken 360 days after TCRalphabeta/CD19-depleted stem cell transplant. These receptors were collected from a boy in the first two years of life who had a stem cell transplant for SCID, so the T cells may come from the graft donor.

V is TRBV29-1 and J is TRBJ2-1; possibly TRBD2 for D (6 bases). The CDR3 extends over 14 amino acids. Trimming shortened V by 6 bases and J by 3 bases, and 15 bases separated the two germline ends. Germline lookup yields CDR1 SQVTM and CDR2 ANQGSEA. The CDR3 nucleotides read TGCAGCGTCGAAACTAGCACGAACTACAATGAGCAGTTCTTC. This gives the protein CSVETSTNYNEQFF.

Here the CDR3 reads CASSLVLPSANSPLHF. DNA of the CDR3: TGCGCCAGCAGCTTGGTACTGCCCAGCGCCAATTCACCCCTCCACTTT. This chain links TRBV5-1 with TRBJ1-6; D gene uncertain. The CDR3 covers 16 residues. The V gene's germline CDR1 is SGHRS and CDR2 YFSETQ. V lost 0 bases to trimming and J lost 7 bases, with 14 bases between them.

The sample holds many counts of this clonotype. CDR3 loop: CASSFRPSDYEQYF. DNA of the CDR3: TGTGCCAGCAGTTTTAGGCCATCTGACTACGAGCAGTACTTC. The chain couples TRBV12-3 or TRBV12-4 to TRBJ2-7; no clear D. V was cut by 3 bases and J by 3 bases, with 12 bases left in between. CDR3 length equals 14 residues.

This clonotype was seen a handful of times. The chain uses TRBV12-3 or TRBV12-4 and TRBJ1-5; TRBD1 matches 9 bases. CDR3 length: 17 residues. V lost 6 bases to trimming and J lost 4 bases; unmatched junction nucleotides: 13. In DNA, the CDR3 is TGTGCCAGCAGCCCACCAGCAGGGACAGGGTCTAATCAGCCCCAGCATTTT. This translates into CASSPPAGTGSNQPQHF.

This chain uses TRBV3-1 with TRBJ2-3; unclear D gene. Between the trimmed V and J ends, which lost 1 base and 0 bases, there was a span of 11 bases. Germline values: CDR1 LGHDT, CDR2 YNNKEL (reference sequence). The CDR3 spans 16 residues. The CDR3 reads CASSQVRYPSTDTQYF. CDR3 coding DNA: TGTGCCAGCAGCCAAGTCAGGTACCCAAGCACAGATACGCAGTATTTT.

This clonotype was picked up a small number of times. This rearrangement joins TRBV11-2 to TRBJ1-1; the match to TRBD1 covers 7 bases. V lost 1 base, J lost 9 bases, and 8 bases stayed unmatched. Germline lookup yields CDR1 SGHAT and CDR2 FQNNGV. CDR3 size: 14 residues. CDR3 region: CASSLAPATGKAFF. The CDR3 coding sequence is TGTGCCAGCAGCTTAGCTCCGGCGACAGGGAAAGCTTTCTTT.

J is TRBJ2-7 and V is TRBV25-1, with a tentative D call TRBD1 (6 bases). Trimming removed 1 base from V and 4 bases from J, with 11 bases in between. This CDR3 has 14 residues. Germline V gene lookup returns CDR1 MGHDK and CDR2 SYGVNS. In DNA, the CDR3 is TGTGCCAGCAGTGAATCATCCACAGGGTACGAGCAGTACTTC. Translation gives CASSESSTGYEQYF.

The rearrangement links TRBV7-9 to TRBJ2-7; 7 bases line up with TRBD1. The CDR3 length is 14 residues. V shed 4 bases, J shed 1 base, and the junction held 4 bases outside the gene matches. Germline values: CDR1 SEHNR, CDR2 FQNEAQ (reference sequence). CDR3 sequence: CASSSGQPSYEQYF. The CDR3 DNA reads as TGTGCCAGCAGCTCGGGACAGCCTTCCTACGAGCAGTACTTC.

The chain has TRBV4-2 and TRBJ2-5, with D hard to call. CDR3 length: 15 amino acids. Trimming left V 4 bases short and J 0 bases short, with 12 bases between. The germline gives CDR1 LGHNA, CDR2 YNFKEQ. The CDR3 DNA reads TGTGCCAGCAGCCCCGGCCGTCGGAACCAAGAGACCCAGTACTTC. Residues: CASSPGRRNQETQYF.

The chain couples TRBV6-2 or TRBV6-3 to TRBJ1-5, with D tentatively TRBD1 (5 bases). V lost 6 bases and J lost 4, with 19 bases in between. The CDR3 extends over 16 amino acids. Germline loops: CDR1 MNHEY, CDR2 SVGEGT. The CDR3 loop reads CASSPRGVGGNQPQHF. CDR3 in DNA: TGTGCCAGCAGCCCCAGAGGCGTGGGGGGGAATCAGCCCCAGCATTTT.